This TCR beta chain was identified in a study of blood T cells in healthy people across ages. Turning to the study itself: Researchers report that template switching captured about one barcoded beta molecule per two T cells.

The second PCR ran 7 to 11 cycles with a sample-barcoded 5' primer and J-beta primers. The template-switch adaptor, which had 12 random nucleotides, put a tag on each cDNA molecule. TCRdb reprocessed the 5' RACE reads via MiXCR and lists one record per CDR3 protein. The table shows 700,000 to 900,000 distinct CDR3 sequences, with about 55% occurring only once. Per sample, at least 5 micrograms of total RNA were extracted. This clonotype was seen a handful of times. Source material: blood. The clonotype comes from a man older than 75 in good health.

CDR3 bases: TGCGCCAGCAGCTTGGAACAGGGGTTCTACGAGCAGTACTTC. Protein product: CASSLEQGFYEQYF. The chain employs TRBV5-1 and TRBJ2-7; 7 bases are shared with TRBD1. V lost 0 bases to trimming and J lost 3 bases; unmatched junction nucleotides: 3. The CDR3 sequence is 14 residues long. In germline, CDR1 is SGHRS, CDR2 YFSETQ.